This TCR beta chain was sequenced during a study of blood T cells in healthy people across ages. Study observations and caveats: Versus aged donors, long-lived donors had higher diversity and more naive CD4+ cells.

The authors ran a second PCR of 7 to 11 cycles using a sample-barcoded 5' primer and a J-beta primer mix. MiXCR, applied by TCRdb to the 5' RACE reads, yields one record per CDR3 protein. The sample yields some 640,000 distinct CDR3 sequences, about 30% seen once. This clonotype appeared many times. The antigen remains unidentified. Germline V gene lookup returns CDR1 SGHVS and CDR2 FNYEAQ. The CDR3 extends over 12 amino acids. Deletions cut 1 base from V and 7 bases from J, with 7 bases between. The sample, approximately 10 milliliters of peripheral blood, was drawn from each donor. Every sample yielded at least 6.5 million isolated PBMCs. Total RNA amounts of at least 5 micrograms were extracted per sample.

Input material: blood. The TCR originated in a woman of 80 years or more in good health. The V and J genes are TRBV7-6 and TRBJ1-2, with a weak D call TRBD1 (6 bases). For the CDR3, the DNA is TGTGCCAGCAGCTTAGTAGGGGGTGGCTACACCTTC. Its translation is CASSLVGGGYTF. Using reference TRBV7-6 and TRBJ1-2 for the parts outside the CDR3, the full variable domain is GAGVSQSPRYKVTKRGQDVALRCDPISGHVSLYWYRQALGQGPEFLTYFNYEAQQDKSGLPNDRFSAERPEGSISTLTIQRTEQRDSAMYRCASSLVGGGYTFGSGTRLTVV.